This entry features one TCR beta chain sequence. No antigen is known for it. Using a J-beta primer mix together with a sample-barcoded 5' primer, a second PCR was run for about 6 to 12 cycles. Each CDR3 protein gets one entry after TCRdb re-called the 5' RACE reads with MiXCR. The profile shows about 1.8 million distinct CDR3 sequences, 49% of them singletons. The data were obtained in a study of blood T cells in healthy people across ages. Study findings and constraints: Roughly linear age-related decline in beta diversity appeared, significant by age 40. In long-lived donors, naive CD4+ cell counts and diversity exceeded those of aged donors.

Peripheral blood was drawn, roughly 10 milliliters per donor. Input material: blood. The sequence derives from a woman between 40 and 55 years old in good health.

The CDR3 sequence: CASSRHDARRYNEQFF. The DNA for the CDR3 is TGTGCCAGCAGTCGCCATGACGCACGCCGCTACAATGAGCAGTTCTTC. This rearrangement joins TRBV28 to TRBJ2-1; no firm D call. The CDR3 has 16 residues. Trimming cost V 5 bases and J 3 bases, with 17 bases left between them. CDR1 is MDHEN, CDR2 SYDVKM, per germline.